This entry is about one TCR beta chain. Its target antigen remains unknown. The germline gene is not matched at one end of the junction; a read error may be the cause. The data were taken from a study of T cells after yellow fever vaccination (dated by TCRdb to the late 2010s). Study-wide context: Libraries from fractions with low cell numbers were prepared with the SMART-Seq v4 Ultra Low Input RNA kit. To follow T-cell clones before and after both primary and booster YFV17D yellow fever vaccination, bulk TCR alpha and beta repertoires underwent longitudinal sequencing. Two healthy male donors, one aged 18 to 30 and one aged 30 to 40 years, made up the cohort. Blood samples were taken at several timepoints before and after primary and secondary immunization, and bulk PBMC replicates and cell subsets were isolated. What the study reported, not specific to this receptor: FACS-sorted repertoires could contain abundant contaminating clonotypes from the bulk population, so computational filtering was required. Compared with the primary T-cell response, the secondary T-cell response was weaker but faster, peaking on day 5 rather than day 15. Only a couple of donors were included in the study, so the extent to which the findings can be generalized is limited. Most clones expanded after primary vaccination (around 96% of CD4 and roughly 88% of CD8) were re-detected after the booster, suggesting that broad memory maintenance occurred. A small share of clonotypes occurred in both CD4 and CD8 compartments, likely arising from convergent recombination.

The cysteine opens and the phenylalanine closes a CDR3 of 14 amino acids. The entry retains the CDR3 DNA only, 42 bases that are in frame from base 1. The germline V gene specifies SGHTA as CDR1 and FQGNSA as CDR2. TCR cDNA was synthesized by 5'RACE template switching, which introduced a universal primer site and unique molecular identifiers. cDNA synthesis was primed from both the TCR alpha and TCR beta constant segments. Libraries were amplified in two PCR steps, with sample barcodes and sequencing adapters added in the second step. Sequencing of libraries was performed on Illumina HiSeq 2500 (2x100 bp) or NovaSeq (2x150 bp). On the authors' methods: MIGEC handled demultiplexing of reads and collapsing into UMI consensus sequences, while MiXCR performed V(D)J alignment. Clonotypes responding to the vaccine were identified with edgeR on replicate PBMC samples, with the criteria of FDR below 0.01 and a log2 fold change above 5 up to day 15. CD4 or CD8 identity was assigned to each bulk clonotype according to whether the clonotype was present at higher abundance in the sequenced CD4 repertoire or the sequenced CD8 repertoire. TCRdb itself trimmed the public reads at Q25 with fastp, ran MiXCR and retained productive beta chains. Duplicate CDR3 protein sequences are folded into a single record with the most common DNA and genes. For this entry, the V and J calls and clone size follow TCRdb and not the study's own pipeline. This sample holds about 230,000 distinct CDR3 sequences; roughly 6.8% were observed only once. The top ten clonotypes cover around 1.1% of the sample.

The intended sense of this specimen's treatment or condition label: live attenuated yellow fever vaccine strain. A standard Ficoll-Paque protocol was used to isolate PBMCs from peripheral blood. Dynabeads CD4 and CD8 positive selection kits were used to isolate the CD4 and CD8 T-cell fractions. RNA was extracted with TriZol from bulk PBMCs, CD4 and CD8 fractions, and dextramer-positive and dextramer-negative fractions. The receptor was isolated from a man in his thirties or forties who received the YFV17D yellow fever vaccine. Here the sequenced sample was CD4+ T cells sorted from PBMCs, taken on the day of the yellow fever booster vaccination. The chain uses TRBV7-2 and TRBJ2-2, with 12 central nucleotides matching TRBD1. The nucleotides read TGTGCCAGCAGCTTAAACCCGGGACAGGGGGCGCCGTCCTTT. This yields the protein CASSLNPGQGAPSF.